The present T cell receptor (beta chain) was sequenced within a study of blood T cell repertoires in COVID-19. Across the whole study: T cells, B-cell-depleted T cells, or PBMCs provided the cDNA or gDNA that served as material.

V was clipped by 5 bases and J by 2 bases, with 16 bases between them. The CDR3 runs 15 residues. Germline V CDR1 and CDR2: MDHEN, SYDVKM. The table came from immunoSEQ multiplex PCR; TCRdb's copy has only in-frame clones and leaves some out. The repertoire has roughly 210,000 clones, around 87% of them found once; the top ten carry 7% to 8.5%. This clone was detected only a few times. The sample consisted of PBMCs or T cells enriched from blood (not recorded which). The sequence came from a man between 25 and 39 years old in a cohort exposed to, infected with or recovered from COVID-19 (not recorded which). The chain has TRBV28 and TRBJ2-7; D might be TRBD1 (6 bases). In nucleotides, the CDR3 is TGTGCCAGCAGTCCGTCCAGGGGTCTCCCCTACGAGCAGTACTTC. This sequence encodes CASSPSRGLPYEQYF.